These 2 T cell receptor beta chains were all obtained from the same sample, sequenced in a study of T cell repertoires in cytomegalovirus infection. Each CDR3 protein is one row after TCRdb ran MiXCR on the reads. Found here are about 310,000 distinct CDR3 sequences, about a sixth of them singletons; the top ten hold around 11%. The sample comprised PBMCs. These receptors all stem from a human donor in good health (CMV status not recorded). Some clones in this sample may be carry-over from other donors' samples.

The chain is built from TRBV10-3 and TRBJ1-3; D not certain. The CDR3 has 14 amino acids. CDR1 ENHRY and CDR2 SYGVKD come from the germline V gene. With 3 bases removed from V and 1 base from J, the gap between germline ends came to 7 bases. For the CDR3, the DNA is TGTGCCATCAGTGACTCACGATCTGGAAACACCATATATTTT. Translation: CAISDSRSGNTIYF.

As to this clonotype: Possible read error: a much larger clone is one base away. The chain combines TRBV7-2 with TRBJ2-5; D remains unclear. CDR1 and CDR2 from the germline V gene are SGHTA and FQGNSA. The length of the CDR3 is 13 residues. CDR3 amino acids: CACSPRTRETQYF. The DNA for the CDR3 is TGTGCCTGCAGCCCACGAACCCGGGAGACCCAGTACTTC.